The rows below give T cell receptor beta chains drawn from one sample of a study of cytomegalovirus exposure and HLA in healthy donors. Measured with immunoSEQ multiplex PCR; TCRdb has only the in-frame clones, and not every one. Altogether more than 50,000 clones are present, 55% to 75% being singletons, with the ten largest covering less than 45%. Sequencing was performed on PBMCs. These receptors were obtained from a man aged 35 to 55 in good health and CMV-seropositive. CDR3s leave out the opening cysteine and the closing phenylalanine or tryptophan. Size is stated for part of the rows, as once, few or many counts, or as a class when the clone is expanded.

CDR3 protein: ATRVGGGGTGELF
V gene: TRBV10-3
clone size: -
CDR3 length: 13

CDR3 protein: ASRKDSYTGELF
V gene: TRBV6-5
clone size: -
CDR3 length: 12

CDR3 protein: ASSLAGGITEAF
V gene: TRBV5-1
clone size: -
CDR3 length: 12

CDR3 protein: ASSRTGDEAF
V gene: TRBV11-3
clone size: -
CDR3 length: 10

CDR3 protein: ASKRDSRSDDTQY
V gene: TRBV5-1
clone size: -
CDR3 length: 13

CDR3 protein: ASSNRGGYGYT
V gene: TRBV7-3
clone size: -
CDR3 length: 11

CDR3 protein: ASSLGHPPYEQY
V gene: TRBV11-2
clone size: -
CDR3 length: 12

CDR3 protein: ASSWGQGFNQPQH
V gene: TRBV5-5
clone size: few
CDR3 length: 13

CDR3 protein: ASSLGVGRNTEAF
V gene: TRBV9
clone size: -
CDR3 length: 13

CDR3 protein: ASSSGAGYT
V gene: TRBV25-1
clone size: -
CDR3 length: 9

CDR3 protein: ASSFGFYGYT
V gene: TRBV7-2
clone size: -
CDR3 length: 10

CDR3 protein: ASSSSGRRDNEQF
V gene: TRBV28
clone size: -
CDR3 length: 13

CDR3 protein: ASSLGQDYEQY
V gene: TRBV5-1
clone size: -
CDR3 length: 11

CDR3 protein: ASSTAGHSGNTIY
V gene: TRBV9
clone size: -
CDR3 length: 13

CDR3 protein: ASSLSGQGAYEQY
V gene: TRBV7-2
clone size: few
CDR3 length: 13

CDR3 protein: ASSYSGHRYEQY
V gene: TRBV6-5
clone size: -
CDR3 length: 12

CDR3 protein: ASTSRSSSHEQY
V gene: TRBV2
clone size: -
CDR3 length: 12

CDR3 protein: ASSQGAGGAETQY
V gene: TRBV4-1
clone size: -
CDR3 length: 13

CDR3 protein: AGGQGTREQY
V gene: TRBV2
clone size: -
CDR3 length: 10

CDR3 protein: ASSSGQGNSYEQY
V gene: TRBV5-1
clone size: once
CDR3 length: 13

CDR3 protein: ASSRGTGNENTGELF
V gene: TRBV4-2
clone size: -
CDR3 length: 15

CDR3 protein: ASSPRSSGANVLT
V gene: TRBV11-3
clone size: -
CDR3 length: 13

CDR3 protein: ASSSGQGAGETQY
V gene: TRBV5-4
clone size: few
CDR3 length: 13

CDR3 protein: ASSPDSFDNSPLH
V gene: TRBV2
clone size: once
CDR3 length: 13

CDR3 protein: ASSASGQETQY
V gene: TRBV10-1
clone size: -
CDR3 length: 11

CDR3 protein: ASSQDLERGNTDTQY
V gene: TRBV4-3
clone size: -
CDR3 length: 15

CDR3 protein: ASSQGRLWEKLF
V gene: TRBV4-1
clone size: -
CDR3 length: 12

CDR3 protein: ASSQVRDSIYEQY
V gene: TRBV4-1
clone size: -
CDR3 length: 13

CDR3 protein: ASSGGTGETEAF
V gene: TRBV5-1
clone size: -
CDR3 length: 12

CDR3 protein: ASSVDYSGVHSGNTIY
V gene: TRBV9
clone size: -
CDR3 length: 16

CDR3 protein: ASSLGAVDNSPLH
V gene: TRBV7-9
clone size: -
CDR3 length: 13

CDR3 protein: AWSVPQGGANVLT
V gene: TRBV30
clone size: -
CDR3 length: 13